Sequencing of this T cell receptor (beta chain) was carried out in a study of T cell responses to AZD1222 COVID-19 vaccine. CDR1 is SGHAT and CDR2 is FQNNGV in the germline V gene. The CDR3 is made up of 16 amino acids. The trim removed 2 bases at V and 0 bases at J, leaving 6 bases unmatched. The assay was immunoSEQ multiplex PCR, and TCRdb's table has in-frame clones only and misses some. The sample shows around 120,000 clones, around 90% of them seen only once. This clone has a single count. The V gene is TRBV11-2, the J gene TRBJ2-7; TRBD1 aligns across 8 bases. The TCR was taken from an adult in good health. This specimen consisted of peripheral blood, obtained on day 0 of AZD1222 vaccination. The CDR3 DNA reads as TGTGCCAGCAGCTTAAGGGCAGGGGGCAACTCCTACGAGCAGTACTTC. Residues: CASSLRAGGNSYEQYF. Variable domain in full (rest from reference TRBV11-2 and TRBJ2-7): EAGVAQSPRYKIIEKRQSVAFWCNPISGHATLYWYQQILGQGPKLLIQFQNNGVVDDSQLPKDRFSAERLKGVDSTLKIQPAKLEDSAVYLCASSLRAGGNSYEQYFGPGTRLTVT.